What follows is one TCR beta chain and its context. Its antigen remains unknown. The source of the sample is a study of PD-1 blockade in mismatch repair-deficient tumors. Study-level results: Tumor-resident clones, often absent from pretreatment blood, expanded after pembrolizumab and then contracted.

The CDR3 length is 16 residues. The V end lost 6 bases, the J end lost 0 bases, and 17 bases lay between the germline ends. Per the germline V gene, CDR1 is MNHNY and CDR2 is SVGAGI (reference sequence). Every patient had mismatch repair deficiency by PCR or immunohistochemistry. The TCR-sequenced patients were a few responders to pembrolizumab. Generated by immunoSEQ multiplex PCR, the TCRdb table keeps only in-frame clones and is missing some. The data show tens of thousands of clones, with about 85% seen just once and over 3% held by the top ten. This chain links TRBV6-6 with TRBJ1-1, with D perhaps matching TRBD1 (6 bases). The sample in question was peripheral blood, obtained approximately 80 weeks after starting pembrolizumab. This TCR came from an adult with mismatch repair-deficient cancer. The CDR3 DNA follows: TGTGCCAGCAGAGCACATACTCAGGGGCTGAACACTGAAGCTTTCTTT. The encoded protein is CASRAHTQGLNTEAFF.